The 4 T cell receptor beta chains below come from one sample, sequenced in a study of blood T cell repertoires in COVID-19. Measured with immunoSEQ multiplex PCR; TCRdb has only the in-frame clones, and not every one. The sample lists about 370,000 clones; 75% to 90% were seen once. Sample: PBMCs or T cells enriched from blood (not recorded which). Receptors originate from a man aged 18 to 30 who had recovered from COVID-19.

This clone has only a few counts. This chain uses TRBV11-3 with TRBJ2-1, with TRBD2 matching 11 bases. Germline V gene data show CDR1 as SGHNT and CDR2 as YENEEA. The ends lost 5 bases at V and 5 bases at J; junction bases unmatched: 5. The CDR3 contains 15 residues. The CDR3 DNA follows: TGTGCCAGCAGCCCGCTAGCGGGGGGAAACAATGAGCAGTTCTTC. Translated: CASSPLAGGNNEQFF.

The V and J genes are TRBV4-2 and TRBJ2-3, with 11 bases identical to TRBD2. In germline, CDR1 is LGHNA, CDR2 YNFKEQ. The CDR3 consists of 18 residues. With V trimmed by 1 base and J by 3 bases, 9 bases remained unmatched. CDR3 nucleotide sequence: TGTGCCAGCAGCCAAGTAGCGGGAGGGCCTAGTAAGACAGATACGCAGTATTTT. This translates into CASSQVAGGPSKTDTQYF.

The V and J genes are TRBV5-4 and TRBJ1-1; D not certain. Between the trimmed V and J ends, which lost 0 bases and 0 bases, there was a span of 6 bases. CDR1 and CDR2 (germline): SGHNT, YYREEE (reference sequence). This CDR3 contains 14 residues. CDR3 sequence reads: CASSLEPLNTEAFF. The DNA for the CDR3 is TGTGCCAGCAGCTTGGAGCCATTGAACACTGAAGCTTTCTTT.

The rearrangement joins TRBV4-3 to TRBJ2-7, with D possibly TRBD2 on 7 matching bases. V lost 0 bases, J lost 2 bases, and 14 bases lay in between. Per germline, CDR1 LGHNA and CDR2 YSLEER. The CDR3 length is 16 residues. Written as DNA, the CDR3 is TGCGCCAGCAGCCAAGAGATGGGGGAGGGGGCCTACGAGCAGTACTTC. It codes for CASSQEMGEGAYEQYF.